Following are 27 T cell receptor beta chains from one sample sequenced in a study of CD8+CD57+ T cells in acquired aplastic anemia. Genomic DNA constituted the template upon which TCR beta VDJ and CDR3 profiling was performed. TCRdb re-called the reads with MiXCR, one entry per CDR3 protein. The data show around 170,000 distinct CDR3 sequences, 40% to 55% seen once. The authors sequenced patients whose flow cytometry had shown CD8+CD57+ cell expansion. Sequencing input: sorted CD4+, CD8+, or CD8+CD57+ T cells (not recorded which) from PBMCs. The receptors here all came from a human donor with aplastic anemia.

This clonotype turned up a few times. This chain uses TRBV7-2 with TRBJ2-3; TRBD2 aligns across 9 bases. After removal of 3 bases from V and 0 bases from J, the junction contained 7 bases not matched to a gene. The CDR3 is 17 amino acids. Germline V lookup: CDR1 SGHTA, CDR2 FQGNSA. CDR3 protein: CASSFAPSGTSTDTQYF. The CDR3 DNA is TGTGCCAGCAGCTTTGCGCCTAGCGGGACTAGCACAGATACGCAGTATTTT.

This clonotype was counted ten times or more. The chain uses TRBV3-1 and TRBJ1-1, with D unresolved. Germline assignment: CDR1 LGHDT and CDR2 YNNKEL (reference sequence). V was pared by 1 base and J by 2 bases, with 8 bases between. The CDR3 consists of 14 residues. The CDR3 reads CASSQVAVNTEAFF. The CDR3 DNA follows: TGTGCCAGCAGCCAAGTGGCAGTAAACACTGAAGCTTTCTTT.

This clonotype is medium-sized. The chain combines TRBV10-3 with TRBJ1-2; TRBD1 matches at 7 bases. The CDR3 has 14 amino acids. The germline gives CDR1 ENHRY, CDR2 SYGVKD. V shed 0 bases and J 6 bases; nucleotides not matched to a gene: 4. DNA for the CDR3: TGTGCCATCAGTGAGTCGGGAGGGGGCGATGGCTACACCTTC. Encoded protein: CAISESGGGDGYTF.

This clonotype has a count of ten or more. This sequence joins TRBV12-3 or TRBV12-4 and TRBJ2-2, with unresolved D. The V and J ends lost 4 bases and 0 bases respectively, with 9 bases between them. This CDR3 is built from 15 residues. The CDR3 sequence is CASSSHSPNTGELFF. The DNA for the CDR3 is TGTGCCAGCAGTTCACACAGCCCGAACACCGGGGAGCTGTTTTTT.

This clonotype has at least ten counts. V gene TRBV19 combines with J gene TRBJ2-3, with D perhaps TRBD2 (7 bases). The germline V gene has CDR1 LNHDA and CDR2 SQIVND (reference sequence). The CDR3 is 15 amino acids. Trimming removed 7 bases at V and 3 bases at J, with 17 bases between. CDR3 residues: CASKMGGGRTDTQYF. DNA for the CDR3: TGTGCCAGTAAAATGGGGGGGGGCAGGACAGATACGCAGTATTTT. The variable domain in full, with the rest retrieved from reference TRBV19 and TRBJ2-3, is DGGITQSPKYLFRKEGQNVTLSCEQNLNHDAMYWYRQDPGQGLRLIYYSQIVNDFQKGDIAEGYSVSREKKESFPLTVTSAQKNPTAFYLCASKMGGGRTDTQYFGPGTRLTVL.

This clonotype was counted between two and nine times. J is TRBJ1-6 and V is TRBV19; D is undetermined. Germline CDR1 reads LNHDA; CDR2 reads SQIVND (reference sequence). This CDR3 spans 13 amino acids. Trimming stripped 4 bases from V and 13 bases from J, with 14 bases between. As DNA, the CDR3 is TGTGCCAGTAGTAGCGAAATCAATCAGCCCCTCCACTTT. Protein sequence: CASSSEINQPLHF.

This clonotype was detected only once. The rearrangement links TRBV9 to TRBJ1-6, with D possibly matching TRBD1 (5 bases). This CDR3 is built from 15 residues. V was trimmed by 9 bases and J by 8 bases, leaving 21 bases between them. The germline V gene encodes CDR1 SGDLS and CDR2 YYNGEE. CDR3 in amino acids: CAISVGALRDSPLHF. CDR3 DNA sequence: TGTGCCATCAGTGTCGGGGCGCTTCGGGATTCACCCCTCCACTTT.

In its sample, this clonotype was seen once. This may arise from a read error, as a much more abundant clone is one base away. The V and J genes are TRBV5-4 and TRBJ2-1; either TRBD1 or TRBD2 may supply D (5 bases each). The V gene's germline CDR1 is SGHNT and CDR2 YYREEE (reference sequence). The CDR3 loop spans 17 amino acids. The V end lost 1 base, the J end lost 2 bases, and 16 bases lay between the germline ends. CDR3 DNA sequence: TGTGCCAGCAGCTTGTACCTCCTAGGGGAGCCCTACAATGAGCAGTTCTTC. Translated: CASSLYLLGEPYNEQFF. The complete variable domain, with remaining parts taken from reference TRBV5-4 and TRBJ2-1, reads ETGVTQSPTHLIKTRGQQVTLRCSSQSGHNTVSWYQQALGQGPQFIFQYYREEENGRGNFPPRFSGLQFPNYSSELNVNALELDDSALYLCASSLYLLGEPYNEQFFGPGTRLTVL.

In this sample, this clonotype turned up once. This chain uses TRBV25-1 with TRBJ2-3; 8 bases fit TRBD1. V shed 0 bases, J shed 5 bases, and the junction held 10 bases outside the gene matches. The CDR3 spans 17 residues. The germline gives CDR1 MGHDK, CDR2 SYGVNS. CDR3 region: CASSEYGTGRIQDTQYF. The CDR3 nucleotides are TGTGCCAGCAGTGAATATGGGACAGGCCGAATACAAGATACGCAGTATTTT.

CDR3 residues: CSVDDPGRTETQYF. CDR3 in DNA: TGCAGCGTTGACGACCCGGGAAGGACAGAGACCCAGTACTTC. The gene calls are TRBV29-1 and TRBJ2-5, with a weak D call TRBD2 (5 bases). Germline CDR1 reads SQVTM; CDR2 reads ANQGSEA. V lost 3 bases and J lost 4, with 15 bases in between. The CDR3 contains 14 residues.

In nucleotides, the CDR3 is TGTGCCAGCAGCGTAGCCTCGTCTTGGACTCGACCCTCAGATACGCAGTATTTT. Encoded protein: CASSVASSWTRPSDTQYF. The V call is TRBV9, the J call TRBJ2-3; D might be TRBD2 (5 bases). The CDR3 covers 18 residues. Trimming took off 0 bases at V and 4 bases at J, with 21 bases between the two ends. CDR1 is SGDLS, CDR2 YYNGEE, per germline.

The V call is TRBV7-2, the J call TRBJ2-7, with 7 positions matching TRBD2. The CDR3 is 15 amino acids. The V gene end was trimmed by 1 base and the J gene end by 3 bases; junction bases not matched to a gene: 6. The germline CDR1 and CDR2 sequences are SGHTA and FQGNSA. The CDR3 sequence is CASSLVAGERYEQYF. The CDR3 DNA reads as TGTGCCAGCAGCTTAGTGGCGGGGGAACGCTACGAGCAGTACTTC. Full variable domain (rest looked up from reference TRBV7-2 and TRBJ2-7): GAGVSQSPSNKVTEKGKDVELRCDPISGHTALYWYRQSLGQGLEFLIYFQGNSAPDKSGLPSDRFSAERTGGSVSTLTIQRTQQEDSAVYLCASSLVAGERYEQYFGPGTRLTVT.

This clonotype was counted at least ten times. The V gene is TRBV7-6, the J gene TRBJ1-4, with 10 bases aligning to TRBD1. The CDR3 is 15 amino acids. Germline CDR1 SGHVS, CDR2 FNYEAQ. With V trimmed by 3 bases and J by 7 bases, 5 bases remained unmatched. In nucleotides, the CDR3 is TGTGCCAGCAGCTTTGGGACAGGGGTGGGTGAAAAACTGTTTTTT. Translation gives CASSFGTGVGEKLFF.

V usage is TRBV7-8 and J usage is TRBJ1-5; D is uncertain. The length of the CDR3 is 13 residues. Germline CDR1 SGHVS, CDR2 FQNEAQ. V lost 2 bases and J lost 6, with 8 bases in between. In DNA, the CDR3 is TGTGCCAGCAGCTTAACGGTGATTCAGCCCCAGCATTTT. Its protein is CASSLTVIQPQHF.

The chain carries TRBV11-1 and TRBJ2-1, with 11 bases that match TRBD2. The CDR3 contains 17 residues. Germline CDR1 SGHAT, CDR2 FQDESV (reference sequence). V was pared by 4 bases and J by 0 bases, with 5 bases of the junction left unmatched. This CDR3 is CASSCRLAGLSYNEQFF. Here the CDR3 DNA reads TGTGCCAGCAGCTGTAGACTAGCGGGACTCTCCTACAATGAGCAGTTCTTC.

This clonotype has a handful of counts. CDR3 DNA: TGTGCCAGCAGCCAGACATATAGAGGGGCGGGAGTCCCCTACAATGAGCAGTTCTTC. Translated, it gives CASSQTYRGAGVPYNEQFF. The J gene is TRBJ2-1, the V gene TRBV4-2; the match to TRBD2 covers 7 bases. Germline CDR1 LGHNA, CDR2 YNFKEQ. The V segment lost 3 bases and the J segment 2 bases; nucleotides outside the gene matches: 16. CDR3 length equals 19 residues.

This clonotype has only a few counts. The genes are TRBV2 and TRBJ2-5; TRBD1 aligns across 7 bases. The CDR3 covers 14 residues. CDR1 and CDR2 (germline): SNHLY, FYNNEI. J was trimmed by 2 bases and V by 4 bases; bases with no gene match: 4. CDR3 nucleotides: TGTGCCAGCAGTGCGAGACAGGGTCAAGAGACCCAGTACTTC. It yields the protein CASSARQGQETQYF.

Note on this clonotype: One base away lies a much larger clone, so this may be a sequencing read error. The chain carries TRBV12-3 or TRBV12-4 and TRBJ1-6; D gene unclear. The CDR3 spans 12 residues. The CDR3 DNA reads as TGTGCCAGCAGTTTCCTGAATTCACCCCCCCACTTT. Protein sequence: CASSFLNSPPHF.

This clonotype was found many times. Its ends do not fully match the called genes, so a read error is possible. CDR3 bases: TGTGCTAGCAGCTCGGACAGGGGAGGAGAGACCCAGTACTTC. Protein product: CASSSDRGGETQYF. The chain links TRBV7-7 to TRBJ2-5; 9 bases fit TRBD1. The CDR3 covers 14 residues. Germline CDR1 and CDR2: SSHAT and FNYEAQ (reference sequence).

This clonotype was counted at least ten times. The chain joins TRBV20-1 to TRBJ2-1, with a tentative D call TRBD1 (6 bases). Germline V gene lookup returns CDR1 DFQATT and CDR2 SNEGSKA (reference sequence). The CDR3 runs 13 residues. Trimming left V 5 bases short and J 4 bases short, with 12 bases between. CDR3 sequence reads: CSAHATGYNEQFF. The CDR3 nucleotides read TGCAGTGCTCACGCTACAGGGTACAATGAGCAGTTCTTC.

With respect to this clonotype: One base away lies a much larger clone, so this may be a sequencing read error. The chain links TRBV9 to TRBJ1-1; TRBD1 is a possible D gene (5 bases). The CDR3 contains 14 residues. Trimming removed 4 bases at V and 4 bases at J, with 14 bases between. Germline CDR1 and CDR2: SGDLS and YYNGEE. Here the CDR3 reads CASSPRQGRTEAFF. For the CDR3, the DNA is TGTGCCAGCAGCCCCCGGCAGGGTCGCACTGAAGCTTTCTTT.

The V gene is TRBV19, the J gene TRBJ2-7; D ambiguous. The V end lost 0 bases, the J end lost 3 bases, and 6 bases lay between the germline ends. The CDR3 has 13 residues. Germline V lookup: CDR1 LNHDA, CDR2 SQIVND (reference sequence). For the CDR3, the DNA is TGTGCCAGTAGTATAGACAGTTTCTACGAGCAGTACTTC. Protein: CASSIDSFYEQYF.

The chain uses TRBV11-2 and TRBJ2-7; 9 bases map to TRBD1. The CDR3 consists of 16 residues. The ends lost 6 bases at V and 2 bases at J; junction bases unmatched: 11. Germline values: CDR1 SGHAT, CDR2 FQNNGV. The CDR3 is CASSPAGTGKPYEQYV. As DNA, the CDR3 is TGTGCCAGCAGTCCAGCCGGGACAGGGAAACCCTACGAGCAGTACGTC.

This clonotype was seen more than once but under ten times. The genes are TRBV20-1 and TRBJ1-5, with unresolved D. Trimming cost V 1 base and J 2 bases, with 15 bases left between them. This CDR3 contains 16 residues. Germline assignment: CDR1 DFQATT and CDR2 SNEGSKA (reference sequence). The CDR3 DNA follows: TGCAGTGCTAGAGTGGCCCCGGGAGACGGCAATCAGCCCCAGCATTTT. It translates to CSARVAPGDGNQPQHF.

The CDR3 DNA follows: TGCAGTGCTAGTCCTAGCGGGGGAACTTTTCAAGAGACCCAGTACTTC. As protein: CSASPSGGTFQETQYF. The chain combines TRBV20-1 with TRBJ2-5; the match to TRBD2 covers 10 bases. Trimming removed 3 bases from V and 2 bases from J; junction bases left unmatched: 9. Germline assignment: CDR1 DFQATT and CDR2 SNEGSKA (reference sequence). This CDR3 has 16 residues.

This clonotype was seen only a few times. The genes are TRBV11-3 and TRBJ2-1, with TRBD1 matching over 12 bases. The J segment lost 0 bases and the V segment lost 5 bases, leaving 17 bases of the junction unmatched. The CDR3 loop spans 21 amino acids. CDR1 and CDR2 from the germline V gene are SGHNT and YENEEA. In DNA, the CDR3 is TGTGCCAGCAGCCCGACACACCGGGACAGGGGGCTCGGGAGCTCCTACAATGAGCAGTTCTTC. Translation: CASSPTHRDRGLGSSYNEQFF.

This chain uses TRBV28 with TRBJ1-5; D is ambiguous. This CDR3 has 12 amino acids. Trimming removed 2 bases at V and 6 bases at J, with 5 bases between. In germline, CDR1 is MDHEN, CDR2 SYDVKM. The CDR3: CASSLVGQPQHF. Written as DNA, the CDR3 is TGTGCCAGCAGTTTAGTAGGTCAGCCCCAGCATTTT.